Reported below is one TCR beta chain. Its antigen is currently unknown. There were TCR beta CDR3 regions amplified from RNA transcripts. When the TCR CDR3 underwent first-round RT-PCR, the HTBI primer set was used. In TCRdb, the multiplex PCR reads were re-called with MiXCR into one record per CDR3 protein. The sample has 300,000 to 450,000 distinct CDR3 sequences, approximately 12% seen once. V shed 2 bases and J shed 0 bases, with 8 bases lying between them. Germline-derived CDR1 and CDR2 are MNHEY and SVGAGI. CDR3 length: 16 residues. These data are taken from a study of T cells in Graves' hyperthyroidism and ophthalmopathy. Findings and caveats of the study: A model using 13 V-J features told ophthalmopathy apart from stable hyperthyroidism.

The sequencing sample was made of blood. This receptor was taken from a man aged 25-45 years with Graves' hyperthyroidism that later progressed to Graves' ophthalmopathy. V gene TRBV6-5 combines with J gene TRBJ2-6; no firm D call. In DNA, the CDR3 is TGTGCCAGCAGTTACCTCCGGATCTCTGGGGCCAACGTCCTGACTTTC. It specifies CASSYLRISGANVLTF.